This T cell receptor (beta chain) was sequenced in a study of blood T cell repertoires in COVID-19. CDR3 length: 15 residues. The ends were cut back, 6 bases at V and 2 bases at J, with 16 bases in the middle. CDR1 is SNHLY and CDR2 is FYNNEI in the germline V gene. Per the authors' pipeline: Amplification of reference gene primers was used by the study to estimate nucleated cell counts. Here immunoSEQ multiplex PCR was the method, and the copy in TCRdb shows in-frame clones only, minus some. The DNA gave D and trimming, while V, J and clone size come from that table. The sample shows around 230,000 clones, just under 85% of them seen only once.

The chain carries TRBV2 and TRBJ1-2; no firm D call. The clonotype comes from a woman over 75 with acute or convalescent COVID-19. What was sequenced was peripheral blood. CDR3 coding DNA: TGTGCCAGCAGGTCAAGGACTGGGATCAACTATGGCTACACCTTC. Translated, it gives CASRSRTGINYGYTF.